This TCR beta chain was retrieved from a study of early T cells in non-severe SARS-CoV-2 infection. Whole-study results and caveats: Anti-spike CD8 responses were favored in VDJdb matching, and private and CD4 specificities were missed.

Trimming took 11 bases from V and 6 from J, leaving 13 bases between them. This CDR3 has 12 residues. TCRdb fed the 5' RACE reads into MiXCR, producing one record per CDR3 protein. Among tens of thousands of distinct CDR3 sequences listed, roughly 12% were seen once. This clonotype appeared a few times. Its antigen is unknown. The sequence came from an adult who was a healthcare worker with PCR-confirmed SARS-CoV-2 infection or an uninfected control (not recorded which). What was sequenced was whole blood. The chain combines TRBV23-1 with TRBJ2-2, with a tentative D call TRBD1 (5 bases). TRBV23-1 is assigned to the ORF class and has an uncertain function. CDR3: CAADSRSGELFF. The DNA for the CDR3 is TGCGCCGCCGACAGCCGCTCCGGGGAGCTGTTTTTT.